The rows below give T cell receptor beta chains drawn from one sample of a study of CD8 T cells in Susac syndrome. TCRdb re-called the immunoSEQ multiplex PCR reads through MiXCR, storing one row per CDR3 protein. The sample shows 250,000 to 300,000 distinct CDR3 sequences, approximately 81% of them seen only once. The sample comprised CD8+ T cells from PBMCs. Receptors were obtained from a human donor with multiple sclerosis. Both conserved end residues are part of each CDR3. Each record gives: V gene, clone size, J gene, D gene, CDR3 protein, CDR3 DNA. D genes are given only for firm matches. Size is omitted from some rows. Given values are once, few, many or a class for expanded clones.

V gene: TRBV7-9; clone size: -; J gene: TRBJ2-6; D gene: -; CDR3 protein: CASSPPLGANVLTF; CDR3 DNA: TGTGCCAGCAGCCCGCCTTTGGGGGCCAACGTCCTGACTTTC
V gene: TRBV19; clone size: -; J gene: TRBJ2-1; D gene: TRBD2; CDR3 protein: CASSIVGLAGVNEQFF; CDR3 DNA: TGTGCCAGTAGTATAGTCGGACTAGCGGGAGTCAATGAGCAGTTCTTC
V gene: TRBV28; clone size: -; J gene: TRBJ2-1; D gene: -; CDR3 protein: CASSFGERSSYNEQFF; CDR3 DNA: TGTGCCAGCAGTTTTGGGGAGAGATCTTCCTACAATGAGCAGTTCTTC
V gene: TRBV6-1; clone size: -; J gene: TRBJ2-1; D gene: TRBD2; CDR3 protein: CASSVRLAGGIGMYNEQFF; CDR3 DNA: TGTGCCAGCAGTGTCAGACTAGCGGGAGGAATTGGAATGTACAATGAGCAGTTCTTC
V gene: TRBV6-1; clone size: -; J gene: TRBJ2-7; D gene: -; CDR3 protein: CASSEQGKVREQYF; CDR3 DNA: TGTGCCAGCAGTGAACAGGGGAAGGTGAGGGAGCAGTACTTC
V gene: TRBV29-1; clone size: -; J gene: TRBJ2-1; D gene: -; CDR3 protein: CSVQNPLGSRNEQFF; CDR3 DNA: TGCAGCGTTCAAAACCCCTTGGGGAGTAGGAATGAGCAGTTCTTC
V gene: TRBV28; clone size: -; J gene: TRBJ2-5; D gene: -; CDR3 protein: CASSLLSSRQETQYF; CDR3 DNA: TGTGCCAGCAGTTTACTTTCTAGCAGACAAGAGACCCAGTACTTC
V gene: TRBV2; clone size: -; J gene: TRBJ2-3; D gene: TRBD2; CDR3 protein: CASKPSSGRALTTDTQYF; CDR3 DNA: TGTGCCAGCAAGCCCTCTAGCGGGAGGGCCCTAACTACAGATACGCAGTATTTT
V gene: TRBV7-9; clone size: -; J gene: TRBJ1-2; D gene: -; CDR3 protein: CASSPGHRKPYGYTF; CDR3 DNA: TGTGCCAGCAGCCCGGGACACCGCAAGCCCTATGGCTACACCTTC
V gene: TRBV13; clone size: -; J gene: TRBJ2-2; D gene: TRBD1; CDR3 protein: CASSPPGQGPTGELFF; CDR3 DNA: TGTGCCAGCAGCCCCCCGGGACAGGGACCCACCGGGGAGCTGTTTTTT
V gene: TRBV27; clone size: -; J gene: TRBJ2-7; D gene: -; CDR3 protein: CASSGTGGKYF; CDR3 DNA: TGTGCCAGCAGCGGGACGGGGGGCAAGTACTTC
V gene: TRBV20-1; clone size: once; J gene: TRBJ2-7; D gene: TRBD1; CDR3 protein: CSARGGTGSYEQYF; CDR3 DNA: TGCAGTGCTAGAGGGGGGACAGGGTCCTACGAGCAGTACTTC
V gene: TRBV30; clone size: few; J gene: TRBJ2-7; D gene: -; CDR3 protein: CAWSVMSSYEQYF; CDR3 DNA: TGTGCCTGGAGTGTCATGAGCTCCTACGAGCAGTACTTC
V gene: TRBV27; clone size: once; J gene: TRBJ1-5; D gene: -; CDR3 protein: CASSNDPNQPQHF; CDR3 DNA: TGTGCCAGCAGTAATGATCCTAATCAGCCCCAGCATTTT
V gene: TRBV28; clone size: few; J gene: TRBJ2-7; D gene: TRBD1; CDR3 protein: CASSLFRVRDDRGPFTYEQYF; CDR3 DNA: TGTGCCAGCAGTTTGTTTAGGGTCCGAGACGACAGGGGGCCTTTTACCTACGAGCAGTACTTC
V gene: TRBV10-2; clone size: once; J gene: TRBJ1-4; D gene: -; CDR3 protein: CASSEPQGGVGSEKLFF; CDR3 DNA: TGCGCCAGCAGTGAGCCCCAGGGAGGGGTCGGTTCTGAAAAACTGTTTTTT
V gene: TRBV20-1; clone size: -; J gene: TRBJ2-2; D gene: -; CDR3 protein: CSARPSDTGELFF; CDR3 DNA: TGCAGTGCCCGCCCCTCGGACACCGGGGAGCTGTTTTTT
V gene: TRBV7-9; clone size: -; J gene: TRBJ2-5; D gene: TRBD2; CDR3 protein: CASSPPRGVQETQYF; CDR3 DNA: TGTGCCAGCAGCCCACCACGGGGGGTCCAAGAGACCCAGTACTTC
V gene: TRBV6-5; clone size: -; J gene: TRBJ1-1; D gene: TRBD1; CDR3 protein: CASSYPQTGDMNTEAFF; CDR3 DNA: TGTGCCAGCAGTTACCCCCAGACAGGGGATATGAACACTGAAGCTTTCTTT
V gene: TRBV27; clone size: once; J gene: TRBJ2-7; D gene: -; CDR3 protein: CASSRDTVGFSYEQYF; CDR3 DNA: TGTGCCAGCAGTCGAGACACAGTGGGTTTTTCCTACGAGCAGTACTTC
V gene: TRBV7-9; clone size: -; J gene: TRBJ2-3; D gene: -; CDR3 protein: CASSLLEGGTDTQYF; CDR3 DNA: TGTGCCAGCAGCTTACTAGAGGGGGGCACAGATACGCAGTATTTT
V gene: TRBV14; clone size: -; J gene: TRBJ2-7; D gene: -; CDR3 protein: CASSQSAGLSRSYEQYF; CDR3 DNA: TGTGCCAGCAGCCAATCGGCCGGGCTGAGCAGATCCTACGAGCAGTACTTC
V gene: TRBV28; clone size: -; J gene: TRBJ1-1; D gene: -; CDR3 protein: CASRVWGGEAFF; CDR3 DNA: TGTGCCAGCAGAGTGTGGGGGGGTGAAGCTTTCTTT
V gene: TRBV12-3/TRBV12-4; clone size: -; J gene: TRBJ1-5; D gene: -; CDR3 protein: CASSPGGPQHF; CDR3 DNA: TGTGCCAGCAGCCCCGGGGGACCCCAGCATTTT
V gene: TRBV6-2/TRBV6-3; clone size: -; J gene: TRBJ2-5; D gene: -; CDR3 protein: CASSYPAQTVQETQYF; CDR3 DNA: TGTGCCAGCAGTTACCCTGCCCAGACAGTCCAAGAGACCCAGTACTTC
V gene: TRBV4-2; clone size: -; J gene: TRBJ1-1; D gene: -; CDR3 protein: CASSQGTITEAFF; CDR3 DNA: TGTGCCAGCAGCCAAGGAACGATCACTGAAGCTTTCTTT
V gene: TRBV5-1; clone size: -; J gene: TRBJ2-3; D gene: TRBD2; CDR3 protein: CASSLSLAGIDTQYF; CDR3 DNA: TGCGCCAGCAGCTTGTCTCTAGCGGGAATAGATACGCAGTATTTT
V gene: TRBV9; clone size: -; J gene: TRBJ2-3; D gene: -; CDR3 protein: CASSVDSPILGDGENTDTQYF; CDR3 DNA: TGTGCCAGCAGCGTAGATTCCCCGATTTTGGGGGACGGAGAAAACACAGATACGCAGTATTTT
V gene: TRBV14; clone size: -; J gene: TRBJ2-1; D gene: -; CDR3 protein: CASSQADIPPNEQFF; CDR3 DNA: TGTGCCAGCAGCCAGGCGGATATCCCCCCCAATGAGCAGTTCTTC
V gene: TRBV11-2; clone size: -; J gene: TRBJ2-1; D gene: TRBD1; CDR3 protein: CASSSGQGKRAGEQFF; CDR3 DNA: TGTGCCAGCAGCTCCGGACAGGGGAAAAGAGCGGGTGAGCAGTTCTTC
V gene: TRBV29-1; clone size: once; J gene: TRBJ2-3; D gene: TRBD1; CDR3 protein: CSVEDRDRGTDTQYF; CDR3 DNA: TGCAGCGTTGAAGATCGGGACAGGGGTACAGATACGCAGTATTTT
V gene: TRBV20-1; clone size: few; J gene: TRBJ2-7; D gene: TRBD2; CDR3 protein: CSARELTSVHEQYF; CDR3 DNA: TGCAGTGCTAGAGAACTGACTAGCGTCCACGAGCAGTACTTC
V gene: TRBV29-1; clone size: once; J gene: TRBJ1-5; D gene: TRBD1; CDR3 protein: CSVATGTDSNQPQHF; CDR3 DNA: TGCAGCGTCGCGACCGGGACAGATAGCAATCAGCCCCAGCATTTT
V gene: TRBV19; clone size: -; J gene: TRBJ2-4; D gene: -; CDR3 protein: CASSIDGELKTKNIQYF; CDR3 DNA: TGTGCCAGTAGTATAGATGGGGAGCTAAAGACTAAAAACATTCAGTACTTC
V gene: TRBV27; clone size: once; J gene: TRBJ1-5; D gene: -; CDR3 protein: CASSLGWTQPQHF; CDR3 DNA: TGTGCCAGCAGTTTGGGGTGGACACAGCCCCAGCATTTT
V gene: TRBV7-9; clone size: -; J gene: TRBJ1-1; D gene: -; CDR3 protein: CASTPSGRATEAFF; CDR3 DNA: TGTGCCAGCACCCCCTCCGGACGGGCCACTGAAGCTTTCTTT
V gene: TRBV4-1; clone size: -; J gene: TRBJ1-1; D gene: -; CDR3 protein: CASSQGADREAFF; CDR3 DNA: TGCGCCAGCAGCCAAGGGGCGGACCGTGAAGCTTTCTTT
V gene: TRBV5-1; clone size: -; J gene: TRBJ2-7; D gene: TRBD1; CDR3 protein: CASSQYRTGYEQYF; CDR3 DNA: TGCGCCAGCAGCCAATATAGGACAGGCTACGAGCAGTACTTC
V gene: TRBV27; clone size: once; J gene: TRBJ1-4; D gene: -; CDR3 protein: CASSFAPGEKLFF; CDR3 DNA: TGTGCCAGCAGTTTTGCCCCCGGTGAAAAACTGTTTTTT
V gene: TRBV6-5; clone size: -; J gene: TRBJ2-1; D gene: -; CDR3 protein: CASSYSATSYNEQFF; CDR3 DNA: TGTGCCAGCAGTTACTCGGCTACCTCCTACAATGAGCAGTTCTTC
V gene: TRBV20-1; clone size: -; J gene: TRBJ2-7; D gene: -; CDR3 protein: CSARVSQGTSHEQYF; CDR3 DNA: TGCAGTGCTAGAGTATCCCAGGGCACCTCCCACGAGCAGTACTTC
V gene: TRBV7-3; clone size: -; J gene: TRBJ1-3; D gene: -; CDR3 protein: CASRDGSGNTIYF; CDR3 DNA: TGTGCCAGCAGGGACGGTTCTGGAAACACCATATATTTT
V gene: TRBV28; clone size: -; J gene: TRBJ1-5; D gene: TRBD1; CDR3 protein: CASPWTGGNQPQHF; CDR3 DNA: TGTGCCAGTCCTTGGACAGGGGGTAATCAGCCCCAGCATTTT
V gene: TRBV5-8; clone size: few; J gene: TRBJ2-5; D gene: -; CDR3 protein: CASSLGQARQETQYF; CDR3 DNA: TGTGCCAGCAGCTTGGGACAGGCGAGACAAGAGACCCAGTACTTC
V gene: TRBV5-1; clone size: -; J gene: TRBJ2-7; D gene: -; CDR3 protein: CASAQNYRRTYEQYF; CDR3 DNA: TGCGCCAGCGCTCAAAACTACAGGAGAACCTACGAGCAGTACTTC
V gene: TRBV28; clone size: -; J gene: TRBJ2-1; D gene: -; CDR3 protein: CASSRRRNEQFF; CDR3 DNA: TGTGCCAGCAGCCGTCGGAGGAATGAGCAGTTCTTC
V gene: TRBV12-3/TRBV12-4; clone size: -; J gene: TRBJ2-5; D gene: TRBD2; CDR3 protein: CASRGTGTSGQETQYF; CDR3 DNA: TGTGCCAGCAGGGGAACCGGGACTAGCGGACAAGAGACCCAGTACTTC
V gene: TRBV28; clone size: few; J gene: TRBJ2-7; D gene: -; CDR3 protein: CASRPLRLQGIHSYEQYF; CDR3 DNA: TGTGCCAGCAGGCCATTGCGCCTCCAGGGTATCCACTCCTACGAGCAGTACTTC
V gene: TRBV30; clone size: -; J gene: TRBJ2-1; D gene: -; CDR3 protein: CAWSLSNNEQFF; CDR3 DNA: TGTGCCTGGAGTTTAAGTAACAATGAGCAGTTCTTC
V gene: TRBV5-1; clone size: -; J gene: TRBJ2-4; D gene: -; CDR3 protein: CASSFSPDGGPTPYF; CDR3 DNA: TGCGCCAGCAGCTTCAGCCCGGACGGCGGCCCTACTCCGTACTTC
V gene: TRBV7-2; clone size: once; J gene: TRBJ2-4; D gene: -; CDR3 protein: CASSLPVMGSNIQYF; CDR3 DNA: TGTGCCAGCAGCCTTCCCGTTATGGGTAGTAACATTCAGTACTTC
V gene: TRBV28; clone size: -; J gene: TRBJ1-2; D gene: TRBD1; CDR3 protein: CASSSTREDRERYGYTF; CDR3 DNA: TGTGCCAGCAGTTCTACACGCGAGGACAGGGAGCGCTATGGCTACACCTTC
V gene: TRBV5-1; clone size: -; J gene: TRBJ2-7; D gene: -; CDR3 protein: CASSSGGAAPSLDEQYF; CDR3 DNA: TGCGCCAGCAGCTCCGGAGGGGCAGCCCCCTCGTTGGACGAGCAGTACTTC
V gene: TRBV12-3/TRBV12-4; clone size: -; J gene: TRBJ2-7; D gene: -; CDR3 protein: CASSFGGPLEQYF; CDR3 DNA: TGTGCCAGCAGTTTCGGGGGACCTCTCGAGCAGTACTTC
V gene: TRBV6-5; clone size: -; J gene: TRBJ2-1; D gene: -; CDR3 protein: CASTGTGGQFF; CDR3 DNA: TGTGCCAGCACCGGGACGGGCGGTCAGTTCTTC
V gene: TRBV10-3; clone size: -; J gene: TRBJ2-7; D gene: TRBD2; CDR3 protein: CAISESRSGRTYEQYF; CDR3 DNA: TGTGCCATCAGTGAGTCGAGAAGCGGGAGAACCTACGAGCAGTACTTC
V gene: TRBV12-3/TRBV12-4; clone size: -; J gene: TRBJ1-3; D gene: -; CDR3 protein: CASSLRPFPSGNTIYF; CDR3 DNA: TGTGCCAGCAGTTTACGTCCATTTCCCTCTGGAAACACCATATATTTT
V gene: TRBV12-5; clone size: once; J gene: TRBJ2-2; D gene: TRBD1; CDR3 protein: CASGGRDRPTGELFF; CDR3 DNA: TGTGCTAGTGGTGGCCGGGACAGGCCCACCGGGGAGCTGTTTTTT
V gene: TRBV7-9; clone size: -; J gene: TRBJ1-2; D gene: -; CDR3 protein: CASSLASWENYGYTF; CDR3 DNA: TGTGCCAGCAGCTTAGCTAGTTGGGAAAACTATGGCTACACCTTC
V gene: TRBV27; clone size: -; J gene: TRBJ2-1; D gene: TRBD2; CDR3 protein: CASRLLAGGNEQFF; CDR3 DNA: TGTGCCAGCAGACTACTAGCGGGAGGGAATGAGCAGTTCTTC